What follows is one TCR beta chain and its context. The sample originates from a study of blood T cell repertoires in COVID-19. Some clones are missing from TCRdb's copy, which holds only in-frame ones; the method was immunoSEQ multiplex PCR. The table records about 180,000 clones, around 90% of them present only once. There are 14 residues in the CDR3. The trim removed 2 bases at V and 4 bases at J, leaving 5 bases unmatched. CDR1 is GTSNPN, CDR2 SVGIG, per germline (reference sequence). The gene calls are TRBV30 and TRBJ1-3, with 7 bases aligning to TRBD1. This TCR was sampled from a young woman who had recovered from COVID-19. The sequencing input was PBMCs or T cells enriched from blood (not recorded which). The CDR3 DNA reads TGTGCCTGGAGTTCGGACAGGCGGGGAAACACCATATATTTT. This encodes CAWSSDRRGNTIYF.